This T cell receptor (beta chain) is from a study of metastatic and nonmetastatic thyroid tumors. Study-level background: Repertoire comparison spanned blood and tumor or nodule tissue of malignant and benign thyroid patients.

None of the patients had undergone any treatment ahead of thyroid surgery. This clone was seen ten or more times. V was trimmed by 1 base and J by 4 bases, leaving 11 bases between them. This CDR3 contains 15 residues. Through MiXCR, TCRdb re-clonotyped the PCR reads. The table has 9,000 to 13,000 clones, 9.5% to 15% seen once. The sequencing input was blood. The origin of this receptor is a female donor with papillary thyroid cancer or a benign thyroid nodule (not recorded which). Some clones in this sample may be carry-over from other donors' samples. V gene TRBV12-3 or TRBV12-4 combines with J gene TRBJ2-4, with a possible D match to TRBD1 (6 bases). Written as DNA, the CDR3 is TGTGCCAGCAGTTTAGGAACAGGGACGAAAAACATTCAGTACTTC. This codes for CASSLGTGTKNIQYF.